One and the same sample provided the 31 T cell receptor beta chains below, sequenced in a study of blood T cell repertoires in COVID-19 (dated by TCRdb to about 2020). Libraries were made using the immunoSEQ multiplex PCR assay. Not all clones reach the TCRdb copy of this immuneACCESS table, which keeps in-frame sequences only. Checked studies attribute under half of the gap to unresolved V genes and leave the rest unexplained. This sample is represented by about 240,000 clones; around four fifths of them were singletons. 5% to 7% of the sample is taken by the ten largest. The source material was peripheral blood. The receptor source for this set is a woman aged 55-69 years with active or convalescent COVID-19.

The count of this clone is one. The chain is built from TRBV19 and TRBJ2-1; TRBD1 agrees at 8 bases. The CDR3 covers 16 residues. Germline CDR1 is LNHDA and CDR2 is SQIVND (reference sequence). V shed 3 bases, J shed 4 bases, and the junction held 8 bases outside the gene matches. The CDR3 loop reads CASSIGSGGDYNEQFF. Here the CDR3 DNA reads TGTGCCAGTAGTATTGGGTCAGGGGGCGATTACAATGAGCAGTTCTTC.

J is TRBJ1-3 and V is TRBV7-2; D is ambiguous. The CDR3 contains 17 residues. V shed 3 bases and J shed 0 bases, with 15 bases lying between them. Germline V gives CDR1 SGHTA, CDR2 FQGNSA. The CDR3 is CASSFGPGMGSGNTIYF. In DNA, the CDR3 is TGTGCCAGCAGCTTTGGACCGGGAATGGGCTCTGGAAACACCATATATTTT.

The chain combines TRBV3-1 (or the pseudogene TRBV3-2) with TRBJ2-1; 10 bases are a match to TRBD2. Germline values: CDR1 LGHDT, CDR2 YNNKEL (reference sequence). This CDR3 is built from 15 residues. J lost 6 bases, V lost 0 bases, and 2 bases had no gene match. CDR3 sequence reads: CASSQDSGGPNEQFF. The CDR3 DNA reads as TGTGCCAGCAGCCAAGATAGCGGGGGGCCCAATGAGCAGTTCTTC.

This clone was counted between two and nine times. The gene calls are TRBV23-1 and TRBJ2-1, with D maybe TRBD2 (6 bases). TRBV23-1 belongs to the ORF category, with a function that is uncertain. With 3 bases removed from V and 12 bases from J, the gap between germline ends came to 12 bases. The CDR3 loop spans 12 amino acids. The CDR3 bases are TGCGCCAGCAGTCACTTGGGGGGAGCGCAGTTCTTC. This sequence encodes CASSHLGGAQFF.

This sequence joins TRBV24-1 and TRBJ2-1; 10 bases agree with TRBD2. Germline CDR1 and CDR2: KGHDR and SFDVKD. The CDR3 length is 13 residues. Trimming removed 9 bases from V and 7 bases from J; junction bases left unmatched: 5. The CDR3 DNA follows: TGTGCCACCGGACTAGCGGCCGGGAATGAGCAGTTCTTC. Its protein product is CATGLAAGNEQFF.

This clone was seen a single time. J is TRBJ2-3 and V is TRBV27, with 8 bases that match TRBD2. The CDR3 contains 17 residues. Trimming took 6 bases from V and 2 from J; bases not matched to a gene: 13. Germline V gene data show CDR1 as MNHEY and CDR2 as SMNVEV (reference sequence). The CDR3 region is CASSYLSSGVYTDTQYF. Written as DNA, the CDR3 is TGTGCCAGCAGCTATCTCAGTAGCGGGGTGTACACAGATACGCAGTATTTT.

The rearrangement uses TRBV21-1 and TRBJ1-4; the D segment call TRBD1 is taken from the table without a DNA check. TRBV21-1 is a pseudogene. The CDR3 covers 15 residues. CDR3 sequence reads: CASSKAPGTNEKLFF. The DNA for the CDR3 is TGTGCCAGCAGCAAAGCCCCAGGTACTAATGAAAAACTGTTTTTT.

The chain combines TRBV19 with TRBJ2-6; D remains ambiguous. The V end lost 5 bases, the J end lost 0 bases, and 8 bases lay between the germline ends. The germline V gene has CDR1 LNHDA and CDR2 SQIVND (reference sequence). This CDR3 comprises 15 residues. Here the CDR3 reads CASSLWSSGANVLTF. The CDR3 region has the DNA TGTGCCAGTAGTCTTTGGAGCTCTGGGGCCAACGTCCTGACTTTC.

This chain links TRBV4-1 with TRBJ1-6; 12 positions agree with TRBD1. Unmatched junction bases numbered 14, after V lost 1 base and J lost 10 bases. Germline CDR1 is MGHRA and CDR2 is YSYEKL. CDR3 length: 19 amino acids. In DNA form, the CDR3 reads TGCGCCAGCAGCCAAGCCACAAAACTCGGGACAGGGGGCAGGTCACCCCTCCACTTT. Residues: CASSQATKLGTGGRSPLHF.

Concerning this clone itself: This sample also contains other DNA sequences that code for the same CDR3. The CDR3 DNA reads as TGTGCCAGCAGCTTGGACAACTACAATGAGCAGTTCTTC. Encoded protein: CASSLDNYNEQFF. The chain recombines TRBV5-4 with TRBJ2-1, with D uncertain. The CDR3 contains 13 residues. Deletions cut 0 bases from V and 3 bases from J, with 4 bases between. Per germline, CDR1 SGHNT and CDR2 YYREEE (reference sequence).

This chain uses TRBV5-1 with TRBJ1-6; TRBD1 might be the D (6 bases). Germline V gene data show CDR1 as SGHRS and CDR2 as YFSETQ. The CDR3 is 15 amino acids. The V end was cut by 0 bases, the J end by 15 bases, with 19 bases between. CDR3 amino acids: CASSLGTGTLNLLHF. DNA of the CDR3: TGCGCCAGCAGCTTGGGAACCGGGACACTGAATCTCCTCCACTTT.

CDR3 loop: CASSLGDRKPNTEAFF. CDR3 nucleotide sequence: TGTGCCAGCAGCTTGGGGGACAGAAAGCCGAACACTGAAGCTTTCTTT. The chain carries TRBV5-4 and TRBJ1-1; 7 nucleotides align to TRBD1. The germline gives CDR1 SGHNT, CDR2 YYREEE (reference sequence). The J segment lost 1 base and the V segment lost 0 bases, leaving 6 bases of the junction unmatched. CDR3 length: 16 amino acids. Combining the CDR3 with reference TRBV5-4 and TRBJ1-1 gives the whole variable domain ETGVTQSPTHLIKTRGQQVTLRCSSQSGHNTVSWYQQALGQGPQFIFQYYREEENGRGNFPPRFSGLQFPNYSSELNVNALELDDSALYLCASSLGDRKPNTEAFFGQGTRLTVV.

This clone was seen more than once but under ten times. The chain recombines TRBV11-3 with TRBJ1-2; D ambiguous. V was cut by 3 bases and J by 1 base, with 3 bases left in between. Germline CDR1 reads SGHNT; CDR2 reads YENEEA. The CDR3 loop spans 12 amino acids. The CDR3 loop is CASSLSNYGYTF. In DNA, the CDR3 is TGTGCCAGCAGCTTGAGTAACTATGGCTACACCTTC. Filled out from reference TRBV11-3 and TRBJ1-2, the complete variable domain reads EAGVVQSPRYKIIEKKQPVAFWCNPISGHNTLYWYLQNLGQGPELLIRYENEEAVDDSQLPKDRFSAERLKGVDSTLKIQPAELGDSAVYLCASSLSNYGYTFGSGTRLTVV.

The genes are TRBV12-3 or TRBV12-4 and TRBJ2-7, with 9 bases matching TRBD1. This CDR3 has 13 residues. V gave up 5 bases and J gave up 7 bases; unmatched junction bases: 6. The CDR3 sequence is CASSGGQGLEQYV. CDR3 DNA sequence: TGTGCCAGCAGTGGGGGACAGGGTTTAGAGCAGTACGTC.

The rearrangement uses TRBV28 and TRBJ2-7, with 7 bases matching TRBD2. The V segment lost 7 bases and the J segment 0 bases; nucleotides outside the gene matches: 9. The V gene's germline CDR1 is MDHEN and CDR2 SYDVKM. The CDR3 extends over 15 amino acids. CDR3 protein: CASNNHGLDSYEQYV. The CDR3 bases are TGTGCCAGCAATAACCATGGACTAGACTCCTACGAGCAGTACGTC.

This chain uses TRBV9 with TRBJ2-7, with D maybe TRBD1 (6 bases). Trimming took 4 bases from V and 6 from J, leaving 23 bases between them. Germline loops: CDR1 SGDLS, CDR2 YYNGEE. This CDR3 is 16 amino acids long. In nucleotides, the CDR3 is TGTGCCAGCAGCCCAAACCCGGGACAAGTCTTCACCGAGCAGTACTTC. Translated, it gives CASSPNPGQVFTEQYF.

In nucleotides, the CDR3 is TGTGCCAGCAGCCATGACCCCCTCGGGGGTACTGAAGCTTTCTTT. Protein: CASSHDPLGGTEAFF. The chain uses TRBV4-2 and TRBJ1-1, with D maybe TRBD1 (5 bases). There are 15 residues in the CDR3. Germline CDR1 reads LGHNA; CDR2 reads YNFKEQ. V lost 3 bases to trimming and J lost 5 bases, with 16 bases between them.

V gene TRBV5-6 combines with J gene TRBJ2-2, with TRBD1 as a possible D gene (6 bases). Germline V gene data show CDR1 as SGHDT and CDR2 as YYEEEE. V was cut by 0 bases and J by 1 base, with 10 bases left in between. CDR3 size: 16 residues. The CDR3: CASSLEQGGNTGELFF. CDR3 nucleotides: TGTGCCAGCAGCTTGGAACAGGGTGGGAACACCGGGGAGCTGTTTTTT. The variable domain in full, completed from reference TRBV5-6 and TRBJ2-2, reads DAGVTQSPTHLIKTRGQQVTLRCSPKSGHDTVSWYQQALGQGPQFIFQYYEEEERQRGNFPDRFSGHQFPNYSSELNVNALLLGDSALYLCASSLEQGGNTGELFFGEGSRLTVL.

This sequence joins TRBV5-8 and TRBJ2-2; 12 bases are a match to TRBD2. The germline gives CDR1 SGHTS, CDR2 YDEGEE. V lost 2 bases and J lost 4; bases outside the gene matches: 3. This CDR3 spans 16 amino acids. As DNA, the CDR3 is TGTGCCAGCAGCTTCACGACTAGCGGGGGCACCGGGGAGCTGTTTTTT. Translating it yields CASSFTTSGGTGELFF. The full variable domain, completed using reference TRBV5-8 and TRBJ2-2, is EAGVTQSPTHLIKTRGQQATLRCSPISGHTSVYWYQQALGLGLQFLLWYDEGEERNRGNFPPRFSGRQFPNYSSELNVNALELEDSALYLCASSFTTSGGTGELFFGEGSRLTVL.

This chain uses TRBV28 with TRBJ2-3; weak D call: TRBD1 (5 bases). The V gene's germline CDR1 is MDHEN and CDR2 SYDVKM. The V gene lost 3 bases and the J gene lost 2 bases, with 9 bases spanning the gap. This CDR3 is built from 14 residues. The CDR3 DNA reads TGTGCCAGCAGTTTTCAGGGTACCACAGATACGCAGTATTTT. Protein product: CASSFQGTTDTQYF.

J is TRBJ1-3 and V is TRBV11-2; 7 nucleotides line up with TRBD1. CDR1 and CDR2 (germline): SGHAT, FQNNGV. The V gene end was trimmed by 4 bases and the J gene end by 3 bases; junction bases not matched to a gene: 15. The CDR3 has 18 residues. The CDR3 protein is CASSSGQRRQTHGNTIYF. The CDR3 coding sequence is TGTGCCAGCAGCTCGGGACAGAGACGGCAAACACATGGAAACACCATATATTTT.

The V gene is TRBV7-9, the J gene TRBJ1-1; TRBD1 aligns across 7 bases. The CDR3 extends over 15 amino acids. Per the germline V gene, CDR1 is SEHNR and CDR2 is FQNEAQ (reference sequence). V shed 3 bases and J 1 base; nucleotides not matched to a gene: 5. CDR3 region: CASSFIEGANTEAFF. As DNA, the CDR3 is TGTGCCAGCAGCTTCATTGAGGGGGCGAACACTGAAGCTTTCTTT. The full variable domain, with the rest looked up from reference TRBV7-9 and TRBJ1-1, is DTGVSQNPRHKITKRGQNVTFRCDPISEHNRLYWYRQTLGQGPEFLTYFQNEAQLEKSRLLSDRFSAERPKGSFSTLEIQRTEQGDSAMYLCASSFIEGANTEAFFGQGTRLTVV.

V is TRBV6-5 and J is TRBJ1-1; 9 positions agree with TRBD1. The CDR3 is 14 amino acids. Germline trimming cut 5 bases from V and 4 bases from J; bases unmatched to any gene: 5. In germline, CDR1 is MNHEY, CDR2 SVGAGI. CDR3 coding DNA: TGTGCCAGCAGTCGACAGGGGGTGAGCACTGAAGCTTTCTTT. Protein product: CASSRQGVSTEAFF.

The chain joins TRBV5-4 to TRBJ2-2, with a possible D match to TRBD1 (5 bases). Germline CDR1 reads SGHNT; CDR2 reads YYREEE (reference sequence). The length of the CDR3 is 13 residues. The germline V and J ends were trimmed by 2 bases and 6 bases, with 8 bases remaining between them. CDR3 in amino acids: CASSLSGSGELFF. The CDR3 DNA reads TGTGCCAGCAGCTTATCAGGGTCCGGGGAGCTGTTTTTT.

The chain is built from TRBV15 and TRBJ2-2, with 7 bases identical to TRBD1. The trim removed 8 bases at V and 10 bases at J, leaving 16 bases unmatched. Germline V gene data show CDR1 as LNHNV and CDR2 as YYDKDF (reference sequence). The CDR3 extends over 15 amino acids. CDR3 loop: CATGPAGTEFPELFF. CDR3 DNA: TGTGCCACCGGCCCGGCCGGGACAGAATTTCCGGAGCTGTTTTTT.

This clone has more than one count but fewer than ten. This chain connects TRBV5-1 to TRBJ2-3; D perhaps matches TRBD1 (5 bases). This CDR3 has 14 residues. Trimming took 4 bases from V and 2 from J, leaving 11 bases between them. Germline V gene data show CDR1 as SGHRS and CDR2 as YFSETQ. In DNA, the CDR3 is TGCGCCAGCAGCCCAAGGACAATCACAGATACGCAGTATTTT. Its translation: CASSPRTITDTQYF.

The chain joins TRBV18 to TRBJ2-1, with D possibly TRBD1 on 6 matching bases. The CDR3 totals 15 residues. Per the germline V gene, CDR1 is KGHSH and CDR2 is LQKENI. The V end was cut by 2 bases, the J end by 4 bases, with 12 bases between. This chain's CDR3 is CASSPRQQGYNEQFF. The CDR3 nucleotides read TGTGCCAGCTCACCAAGGCAACAGGGATACAATGAGCAGTTCTTC.

This clone appeared a single time. V is TRBV2 and J is TRBJ2-1; 9 nucleotides agree with TRBD1. The CDR3 runs to 14 residues. V trimming: 8 bases; J trimming: 4 bases; junction bases outside the gene matches: 6. In germline, CDR1 is SNHLY, CDR2 FYNNEI. The CDR3 loop is CASRRDREYNEQFF. CDR3 nucleotides: TGTGCCAGCCGGCGGGACAGGGAGTACAATGAGCAGTTCTTC.

This clone has more than one count but fewer than ten. The chain is built from TRBV2 and TRBJ1-5; D gene uncertain. Trimming left V 8 bases short and J 0 bases short, with 14 bases between. The CDR3 runs 15 residues. Looked up from germline, CDR1 is SNHLY and CDR2 is FYNNEI. The CDR3 sequence: CASAVQTNSNQPQHF. The CDR3 DNA follows: TGTGCCAGCGCTGTACAGACTAATAGCAATCAGCCCCAGCATTTT.

To note about this clone: This same CDR3 is encoded by further DNA sequences in the sample. The V call is TRBV10-2, the J call TRBJ1-5, with a possible D match to TRBD1 (6 bases). The V end was cut by 6 bases, the J end by 5 bases, with 11 bases between. CDR1 is WSHSY, CDR2 SAAADI, per germline. CDR3 length equals 13 residues. CDR3 sequence reads: CASREQGDQPQHF. CDR3 DNA: TGCGCCAGCAGAGAACAGGGTGATCAGCCCCAGCATTTT.

This sequence joins TRBV6-5 and TRBJ1-2; D unresolved. The CDR3 extends over 13 amino acids. With 2 bases removed from V and 2 bases from J, the gap between germline ends came to 6 bases. CDR1 and CDR2 (germline): MNHEY, SVGAGI. The CDR3 region is CASSYARNYGYTF. DNA for the CDR3: TGTGCCAGCAGTTACGCCAGGAACTATGGCTACACCTTC.